This T cell receptor (beta chain) was recovered during a study of cytomegalovirus exposure and HLA in healthy donors. Study-level information: The roughly 110 validation repertoires were reported in a later analysis to have been generated on the same platform as the roughly 680 first-cohort repertoires.

Notes on this clone: Its cognate antigen is unknown.

Points from the study as a whole: In the 95 to 150 validation repertoires, under 95% of cluster scores exceeded 0, per a later analysis.

Some clones are missing from TCRdb's copy, which holds only in-frame ones; the method was immunoSEQ multiplex PCR. The table includes around 300,000 clones, around 87% detected once. The sequence came from a young woman in good health and CMV-seropositive. The specimen sequenced was PBMCs.

The CDR3 bases are TGCAGCGTTGAACTAGCGGGGTCACGCTACTCGCGGGAGCAGTACTTC. Its protein product is CSVELAGSRYSREQYF. This rearrangement joins TRBV29-1 to TRBJ2-7; TRBD2 aligns across 9 bases. V gave up 2 bases and J gave up 7 bases; unmatched junction bases: 15. Germline V CDR1 and CDR2: SQVTM, ANQGSEA. CDR3 length: 16 amino acids.